The clone carrying this T cell receptor (beta chain) was detected only a few times. Its specificity is unknown. The CDR3 has 15 residues. V gave up 4 bases and J gave up 4 bases; unmatched junction bases: 5. Germline CDR1 is SSHAT and CDR2 is FNYEAQ (reference sequence). The PCR was carried out with 60 Vbeta primers and 13 Jbeta primers. Profiling relied on immunoSEQ multiplex PCR, and the TCRdb table lists in-frame clones only, not all of them. The profile shows 90,000 to 140,000 clones, more than 70% of them singletons. The sample belongs to a study of cytomegalovirus exposure and HLA in healthy donors. Whole-study results and caveats: Reports indicate that TCR beta sequences accurately predicted the HLA-A and HLA-B alleles of most subjects. Data from an earlier analysis indicated that most TCR beta V segments were productive either about 87% or about 30% of the time. Per published reports, the classifier diagnosed cytomegalovirus status with high specificity and sensitivity.

Material: PBMCs. The rearrangement uses TRBV7-7 and TRBJ2-2; 8 bases map to TRBD2. This TCR was recovered from a young man in good health and CMV-seronegative. Written as DNA, the CDR3 is TGTGCCAGCAGCTCACTAGCGGACTTCACCGGGGAGCTGTTTTTT. It encodes CASSSLADFTGELFF. The variable domain in full, completed from reference TRBV7-7 and TRBJ2-2, reads GAGVSQSPRYKVTKRGQDVTLRCDPISSHATLYWYQQALGQGPEFLTYFNYEAQPDKSGLPSDRFSAERPEGSISTLTIQRTEQRDSAMYRCASSSLADFTGELFFGEGSRLTVL.